This entry features one T cell receptor beta chain sequence. The CDR3 is made up of 9 amino acids. Germline CDR1 SQVTM, CDR2 ANQGSEA. V shed 7 bases and J shed 6 bases, with 5 bases lying between them. Disease in donors with ophthalmopathy had moderate-to-severe activity, CAS ≥3, NOSPECS ≥4 and under 3 months' duration. No donor had other autoimmune disease, uncontrolled infection, pregnancy or lactation. The source of the PBMCs was approximately 10 ml of fresh peripheral blood. RNA transcripts were the source from which TCR beta CDR3 regions were amplified. First-round RT-PCR employed HTBI primers, with a second-round multiplex PCR after it. TCRdb processed the multiplex PCR reads anew with MiXCR; each CDR3 protein has one entry. The sample lists 740,000 or so distinct CDR3 sequences; 40% were seen once. This specimen belongs to a study of Graves' ophthalmopathy and Graves' hyperthyroidism. As for the study in general: Peripheral blood was gathered at the point of initial diagnosis, before any treatment started.

Sequenced material: peripheral blood. The genes are TRBV29-1 and TRBJ2-3, with D tentatively TRBD1 or TRBD2 (5 bases each). The source of this sequence is an adult man with Graves' ophthalmopathy. The CDR3 is CSGGDTQYF. DNA of the CDR3: TGCAGCGGGGGGGATACGCAGTATTTT.